Below are 21 T cell receptor beta chains sequenced from a single sample in a study of shared clonotypes between healthy human individuals. Produced via immunoSEQ multiplex PCR; TCRdb's table is partial and in-frame only. Of about 2.2 million clones in the sample, around 95% were seen once. CD45RO-negative, CCR7-positively selected cells formed the naive CD8 fraction, excluding terminally differentiated effector memory CD45RA+ cells. Material: naive CD8+ T cells from PBMCs. These receptors were taken from a man younger than 30 in good health. Some clones in this sample may be carry-over from other donors' samples.

The rearrangement uses TRBV5-1 and TRBJ2-7, with D possibly matching TRBD1 (5 bases). CDR3 length: 14 residues. Germline V CDR1 and CDR2: SGHRS, YFSETQ. The V end was cut by 0 bases, the J end by 5 bases, with 12 bases between. CDR3 nucleotide sequence: TGCGCCAGCAGCTTGGCGTCAGGGTGGGACGAGCAGTACTTC. Its translation is CASSLASGWDEQYF.

The rearrangement links TRBV28 to TRBJ2-7; 7 nucleotides line up with TRBD1. This CDR3 has 15 amino acids. Germline V lookup: CDR1 MDHEN, CDR2 SYDVKM. V was clipped by 5 bases and J by 3 bases; unmatched bases: 10. This CDR3 is CASSSLRDSVYEQYF. The CDR3 DNA reads TGTGCCAGCAGTAGCCTACGGGACAGCGTCTACGAGCAGTACTTC.

This chain joins TRBV27 and TRBJ2-4; D is possibly TRBD1 (6 bases). The CDR3 has 14 residues. Germline values: CDR1 MNHEY, CDR2 SMNVEV (reference sequence). Trimming pared 7 bases from V and 5 bases from J, leaving 15 bases between. CDR3 loop: CASTPLTGQNIQYF. The CDR3 DNA sequence: TGTGCCAGCACCCCCCTGACAGGACAAAACATTCAGTACTTC.

The chain links TRBV27 to TRBJ2-3; 11 nucleotides match TRBD2. Germline-derived CDR1 and CDR2 are MNHEY and SMNVEV (reference sequence). With 6 bases clipped from V and 4 bases from J, the junction kept 9 bases outside the gene matches. The CDR3 runs to 16 residues. CDR3: CASRRVAGGLADTQYF. CDR3 nucleotides: TGTGCCAGCAGACGAGTAGCGGGAGGGCTTGCAGATACGCAGTATTTT.

This sequence joins TRBV28 and TRBJ2-4, with D possibly called TRBD1 or TRBD2 (6 bases each). The CDR3 length is 19 residues. V shed 5 bases and J shed 0 bases, with 23 bases lying between them. Germline loops: CDR1 MDHEN, CDR2 SYDVKM. The CDR3 loop is CASSIGGHMKRIAKNIQYF. CDR3 bases: TGTGCCAGCAGTATCGGGGGACACATGAAGAGGATAGCCAAAAACATTCAGTACTTC.

The V and J genes are TRBV18 and TRBJ2-1; 7 nucleotides agree with TRBD1. The length of the CDR3 is 14 residues. V gave up 6 bases and J gave up 7 bases; unmatched junction bases: 9. Per the germline V gene, CDR1 is KGHSH and CDR2 is LQKENI. This chain's CDR3 is CASSPLGGANEQFF. Here the CDR3 DNA reads TGTGCCAGCTCCCCGTTAGGGGGCGCTAATGAGCAGTTCTTC.

This chain joins TRBV5-1 and TRBJ1-2, with TRBD1 matching over 9 bases. Germline V CDR1 and CDR2: SGHRS, YFSETQ. The trim removed 4 bases at V and 2 bases at J, leaving 6 bases unmatched. The CDR3 runs to 15 residues. The CDR3: CASSQTGGDNYGYTF. The DNA of the CDR3 is TGCGCCAGCAGCCAAACAGGGGGCGACAACTATGGCTACACCTTC.

V and J are TRBV27 and TRBJ2-1; a possible D gene is TRBD1 (5 bases). The CDR3 loop spans 14 amino acids. V dropped 4 bases and J dropped 10 bases, with 17 bases sitting between them. Per the germline V gene, CDR1 is MNHEY and CDR2 is SMNVEV (reference sequence). In DNA form, the CDR3 reads TGTGCCAGCAGTTGGACCTCCCAGGGATGGGAGCAGTTCTTC. It is translated as CASSWTSQGWEQFF.

The gene calls are TRBV6-1 and TRBJ2-7; possibly TRBD1 or TRBD2 for D (5 bases each). This CDR3 region has 14 residues. V dropped 4 bases and J dropped 5 bases, with 15 bases sitting between them. Per the germline V gene, CDR1 is MNHNS and CDR2 is SASEGT. The CDR3 reads CASSGDGILDEQYF. The CDR3 DNA reads as TGTGCCAGCAGTGGGGACGGAATCCTGGACGAGCAGTACTTC.

This clone was detected only once. The genes are TRBV7-3 and TRBJ1-5, with D unresolved. The ends were cut back, 2 bases at V and 7 bases at J, with 9 bases in the middle. Germline V gives CDR1 SGHTA, CDR2 FQGTGA. The CDR3 is 13 residues long. The CDR3 DNA follows: TGTGCCAGCAGCTTACACCCCGGGCAGCCCCAGCATTTT. It is translated as CASSLHPGQPQHF.

The gene calls are TRBV13 and TRBJ2-1; the match to TRBD2 covers 15 bases. The CDR3 has 16 amino acids. After removal of 5 bases from V and 4 bases from J, the junction contained 3 bases not matched to a gene. Germline values: CDR1 PRHDT, CDR2 FYEKMQ (reference sequence). The CDR3 loop is CASSEGTSGGYNEQFF. DNA of the CDR3: TGTGCCAGCAGCGAAGGGACTAGCGGGGGGTACAATGAGCAGTTCTTC.

Notes on this clone: Different DNA sequences within this sample yield the same CDR3. V is TRBV9 and J is TRBJ2-5; 9 nucleotides agree with TRBD1. This CDR3 comprises 15 residues. With V trimmed by 0 bases and J by 5 bases, 5 bases remained unmatched. Germline assignment: CDR1 SGDLS and CDR2 YYNGEE. CDR3 in amino acids: CASSVGGTGLETQYF. Here the CDR3 DNA reads TGTGCCAGCAGCGTAGGTGGGACAGGGTTGGAGACCCAGTACTTC.

This clone appeared a single time. This sequence joins TRBV5-1 and TRBJ1-1; 9 bases match TRBD1. V dropped 5 bases and J dropped 4; count of bases not matched to a gene: 3. Germline V gene lookup returns CDR1 SGHRS and CDR2 YFSETQ. The CDR3 length is 13 residues. The CDR3 spells CASRDRGSTEAFF. Written as DNA, the CDR3 is TGCGCCAGCAGGGACAGGGGTTCCACTGAAGCTTTCTTT.

This clone was counted a single time. This chain uses TRBV28 with TRBJ2-7; 7 bases match TRBD2. In germline, CDR1 is MDHEN, CDR2 SYDVKM. Germline trimming cut 5 bases from V and 7 bases from J; bases unmatched to any gene: 11. The CDR3 sequence is 14 residues long. CDR3 amino acids: CASSNRGELREQYF. CDR3 bases: TGTGCCAGCAGTAACCGGGGGGAACTAAGGGAGCAGTACTTC. Full variable domain (missing parts from reference TRBV28 and TRBJ2-7): DVKVTQSSRYLVKRTGEKVFLECVQDMDHENMFWYRQDPGLGLRLIYFSYDVKMKEKGDIPEGYSVSREKKERFSLILESASTNQTSMYLCASSNRGELREQYFGPGTRLTVT.

This chain joins TRBV19 and TRBJ1-5, with TRBD1 matching 10 bases. The CDR3 spans 15 residues. Trimming removed 4 bases from V and 8 bases from J; junction bases left unmatched: 8. In germline, CDR1 is LNHDA, CDR2 SQIVND (reference sequence). Written as DNA, the CDR3 is TGTGCCAGTAGTAGCCCGGGACAGGGGATTGAGCCCCAGCATTTT. Translating it yields CASSSPGQGIEPQHF.

The J gene is TRBJ1-2, the V gene TRBV6-5; D ambiguous. CDR1 is MNHEY, CDR2 SVGAGI, per germline. V lost 2 bases and J lost 4, with 11 bases in between. The CDR3 loop spans 14 amino acids. CDR3 protein: CASSYRGNAYGYTF. CDR3 nucleotides: TGTGCCAGCAGTTACCGAGGAAACGCCTATGGCTACACCTTC.

This clone has only a few counts. Other DNA sequences within the sample encode an identical CDR3. J is TRBJ2-7 and V is TRBV6-5; D ambiguous. The germline V gene has CDR1 MNHEY and CDR2 SVGAGI. The CDR3 contains 14 residues. V was pared by 0 bases and J by 3 bases, with 9 bases between. The CDR3 bases are TGTGCCAGCAGTTACTCAGGCGGCGGCTACGAGCAGTACTTC. This codes for CASSYSGGGYEQYF.

J is TRBJ2-5 and V is TRBV12-5, with TRBD2 matching over 12 bases. From germline, CDR1 is LGHNT and CDR2 FRNRAP. Trimming at V came to 4 bases and at J to 5 bases, leaving 5 bases not matched to a gene. The CDR3 contains 15 residues. This chain's CDR3 is CASGSSSGRDETQYF. CDR3 DNA sequence: TGTGCTAGTGGTTCCTCTAGCGGGAGGGACGAGACCCAGTACTTC.

The rearrangement joins TRBV9 to TRBJ2-3, with D perhaps TRBD1 or TRBD2 (5 bases each). Deletions cut 3 bases from V and 0 bases from J, with 8 bases between. Looked up from germline, CDR1 is SGDLS and CDR2 is YYNGEE. The length of the CDR3 is 14 residues. DNA of the CDR3: TGTGCCAGCAGCGGGGGACGGAGCACAGATACGCAGTATTTT. It specifies CASSGGRSTDTQYF.

V usage is TRBV29-1 and J usage is TRBJ2-1, with D tentatively TRBD2 (6 bases). CDR1 and CDR2 from the germline V gene are SQVTM and ANQGSEA. The V and J ends lost 4 bases and 3 bases respectively, with 13 bases between them. The CDR3 runs 14 residues. The CDR3 bases are TGCAGCGTTGCAGGAGGGAAGTTCTACAATGAGCAGTTCTTC. Protein sequence: CSVAGGKFYNEQFF.

Note on this clone: The same CDR3 is also encoded by other DNA sequences in this sample. The rearrangement links TRBV2 to TRBJ2-7; 14 positions agree with TRBD2. V was clipped by 6 bases and J by 2 bases; unmatched bases: 3. Germline CDR1 SNHLY, CDR2 FYNNEI. The CDR3 has 15 residues. This CDR3 is CASRAGLAGAYEQYF. The DNA of the CDR3 is TGTGCCAGCAGAGCGGGACTAGCGGGAGCCTACGAGCAGTACTTC.